These 26 T cell receptor beta chains share one sample of origin, sequenced in a study of cytomegalovirus exposure and HLA in healthy donors (dated 2017 in TCRdb). Library preparation employed the immunoSEQ multiplex PCR assay. For the multiplex PCR, a mixture combining 60 forward primers for TCR Vbeta segments and 13 reverse primers for TCR Jbeta segments was used. Drawn from immuneACCESS, this table holds only the in-frame rearrangements with V and J called that TCRdb kept. Clones are partly lost; checked studies trace under half to an unresolved V gene and leave the rest unexplained. The sample has roughly 150,000 clones on record, approximately 83% of them singletons. Approximately 3% of the sample lies in the top ten. Sequencing input: PBMCs. The source of these receptors is a male donor in good health and CMV-seronegative.

The chain couples TRBV11-3 to TRBJ1-5; 7 bases are shared with TRBD1. J was trimmed by 7 bases and V by 6 bases; bases with no gene match: 9. This CDR3 spans 14 amino acids. Germline V gene lookup returns CDR1 SGHNT and CDR2 YENEEA. This CDR3 reads CASRRYRGGQPQHF. For the CDR3, the DNA is TGTGCCAGCAGGCGATACAGGGGCGGGCAGCCCCAGCATTTT. Combining the CDR3 with reference TRBV11-3 and TRBJ1-5 gives the whole variable domain EAGVVQSPRYKIIEKKQPVAFWCNPISGHNTLYWYLQNLGQGPELLIRYENEEAVDDSQLPKDRFSAERLKGVDSTLKIQPAELGDSAVYLCASRRYRGGQPQHFGDGTRLSIL.

The chain is built from TRBV28 and TRBJ1-4; the D gene is possibly TRBD1 (5 bases). This CDR3 spans 16 amino acids. Trimming took off 7 bases at V and 6 bases at J, with 21 bases between the two ends. Germline assignment: CDR1 MDHEN and CDR2 SYDVKM. Here the CDR3 reads CASISLDRGPHEKLFF. CDR3 nucleotides: TGTGCCAGCATCTCACTTGACAGAGGCCCGCATGAAAAACTGTTTTTT.

The chain recombines TRBV5-1 with TRBJ1-2, with D maybe TRBD1 (5 bases). The length of the CDR3 is 15 residues. Looked up from germline, CDR1 is SGHRS and CDR2 is YFSETQ. The V and J ends lost 4 bases and 3 bases respectively, with 16 bases between them. Written as DNA, the CDR3 is TGCGCCAGCAGCGGTGGAGGGGTCACGGACTATGGCTACACCTTC. It specifies CASSGGGVTDYGYTF.

The sample holds many counts of this clone. The chain has TRBV27 and TRBJ2-7; 11 bases line up with TRBD1. The junction had 3 bases not matched to a gene; V was cut back by 5 bases and J by 3 bases. The CDR3 is 14 amino acids. Looked up from germline, CDR1 is MNHEY and CDR2 is SMNVEV (reference sequence). CDR3 sequence: CASSPGQGVYEQYF. The CDR3 DNA reads TGTGCCAGCAGTCCGGGACAGGGGGTCTACGAGCAGTACTTC.

Comments on this clone: The junction and the germline gene differ at one end; a read error may be behind it. The V and J genes are TRBV7-9 and TRBJ2-3; 11 nucleotides agree with TRBD2. The CDR3 contains 17 residues. Germline CDR1 and CDR2: SEHNR and FQNEAQ (reference sequence). The CDR3 coding sequence is TGTTCCAGCAGTCGTCCGGGACTAGCGGCTTACACAGATACGCAGTATTTT. It encodes CSSSRPGLAAYTDTQYF.

In this sample, this clone turned up a few times. Mismatch with germline at one junction end may stem from a read error. The chain recombines TRBV5-8 with TRBJ2-7, with 7 positions matching TRBD1. The CDR3 spans 13 residues. The V gene's germline CDR1 is SGHTS and CDR2 YDEGEE. The CDR3 spells CASSFTVGQVVDF. The CDR3 nucleotides are TGTGCCAGCAGCTTCACCGTTGGACAGGTTGTGGACTTC.

This clone has a handful of counts. This chain joins TRBV5-1 and TRBJ2-1; TRBD1 matches 10 bases. The CDR3 consists of 15 residues. Germline V gives CDR1 SGHRS, CDR2 YFSETQ. J lost 8 bases, V lost 2 bases, and 7 bases had no gene match. CDR3 bases: TGCGCCAGCAGCTTCCTGGACAGGGGGACGTATGAGCAGTTCTTC. Translation: CASSFLDRGTYEQFF.

This clone was counted once. At one end, the junction sequence differs from germline, possibly due to a read error. The chain carries TRBV5-1 and TRBJ2-7, with a weak D call TRBD1 (7 bases). CDR1 is SGHRS, CDR2 YFSETQ, per germline. The CDR3 loop spans 14 amino acids. In DNA, the CDR3 is TGCGCCAGCAGCCCAGGGGGTGAGGACTACGGGCAGTACTTC. Amino acid sequence: CASSPGGEDYGQYF.

The table lists this clone with a few counts. The CDR3 bases are TGTGCCAGCAGTAAGGATCTTAGGCAGGGCGCTTCGCGAAAACTGTTTTTT. Protein product: CASSKDLRQGASRKLFF. The V gene is TRBV28, the J gene TRBJ1-4; D is perhaps TRBD1 (5 bases). CDR3 length: 17 amino acids. The germline V gene encodes CDR1 MDHEN and CDR2 SYDVKM. Trimming cost V 5 bases and J 10 bases, with 26 bases left between them.

The gene calls are TRBV5-4 and TRBJ1-1; TRBD1 is a possible D gene (6 bases). The CDR3 consists of 13 residues. Germline lookup yields CDR1 SGHNT and CDR2 YYREEE (reference sequence). V gave up 1 base and J gave up 10 bases, with 14 bases separating them. CDR3 coding DNA: TGTGCCAGCAGCTTGCAGGGGTACCCCCGAGCTTTCTTT. Protein product: CASSLQGYPRAFF. The complete variable domain, with remaining parts taken from reference TRBV5-4 and TRBJ1-1, reads ETGVTQSPTHLIKTRGQQVTLRCSSQSGHNTVSWYQQALGQGPQFIFQYYREEENGRGNFPPRFSGLQFPNYSSELNVNALELDDSALYLCASSLQGYPRAFFGQGTRLTVV.

This clone has just one count. V is TRBV7-9 and J is TRBJ1-1; no clear D gene. This CDR3 has 12 residues. Germline CDR1 and CDR2: SEHNR and FQNEAQ (reference sequence). Trimming cost V 4 bases and J 1 base, with 4 bases left between them. The CDR3, as DNA: TGTGCCAGCAGCTCACAGAACACTGAAGCTTTCTTT. Its protein product is CASSSQNTEAFF.

This chain uses TRBV28 with TRBJ1-5, with TRBD1 identical over 9 bases. The J segment lost 4 bases and the V segment lost 11 bases, leaving 12 bases of the junction unmatched. This CDR3 has 15 residues. CDR1 is MDHEN, CDR2 SYDVKM, per germline. DNA of the CDR3: TGTGCCGTTCGTGATCGAGGACAGGGGAATCAGCCCCAGCATTTT. The encoded protein is CAVRDRGQGNQPQHF.

The chain is built from TRBV4-1 and TRBJ2-1; D perhaps matches TRBD2 (5 bases). Germline-derived CDR1 and CDR2 are MGHRA and YSYEKL. V was shortened by 4 bases and J by 6 bases, with 13 bases between the two germline ends. CDR3 length equals 14 residues. CDR3 nucleotide sequence: TGCGCCAGCAGCCTTGGAGGACCAAGCAATGAGCAGTTCTTC. Translation gives CASSLGGPSNEQFF.

The chain joins TRBV7-8 to TRBJ1-5; 9 positions match TRBD1. This CDR3 spans 14 amino acids. J lost 6 bases, V lost 2 bases, and 2 bases had no gene match. CDR1 is SGHVS, CDR2 FQNEAQ, per germline. The CDR3 spells CASSLTDRGQPQHF. The CDR3 bases are TGTGCCAGCAGCTTAACGGACAGGGGTCAGCCCCAGCATTTT.

Points on this clone: The same CDR3 is also encoded by other DNA sequences in this sample. The chain combines TRBV18 with TRBJ2-7, with D possibly being TRBD1 (6 bases). The CDR3 runs 14 residues. Trimming shortened V by 4 bases and J by 0 bases, and 10 bases separated the two germline ends. Germline loops: CDR1 KGHSH, CDR2 LQKENI. CDR3 region: CASSRDRSSYEQYF. The CDR3 nucleotides read TGTGCCAGCTCACGAGACAGGAGCTCCTACGAGCAGTACTTC.

This clone was detected a few times. V gene TRBV6-6 combines with J gene TRBJ2-7; D call uncertain. The CDR3 totals 12 residues. V dropped 0 bases and J dropped 4 bases, with 4 bases sitting between them. CDR1 is MNHNY and CDR2 is SVGAGI in the germline V gene (reference sequence). CDR3 loop: CASSYSPYEQYF. In DNA form, the CDR3 reads TGTGCCAGCAGTTACTCTCCGTACGAGCAGTACTTC.

The rearrangement links TRBV5-1 to TRBJ2-1; D possibly corresponds to TRBD2 (5 bases). The CDR3 length is 12 residues. Germline CDR1 reads SGHRS; CDR2 reads YFSETQ. Trimming removed 4 bases at V and 8 bases at J, with 10 bases between. The CDR3 reads CASSQSRDEQFF. The CDR3 nucleotides are TGCGCCAGCAGCCAGTCGCGGGATGAGCAGTTCTTC.

V and J are TRBV19 and TRBJ2-7; 8 bases align to TRBD2. From germline, CDR1 is LNHDA and CDR2 SQIVND (reference sequence). CDR3 length: 13 residues. The junction had 5 bases not matched to a gene; V was cut back by 10 bases and J by 0 bases. The CDR3 loop is CATRGGPSYEQYF. The CDR3 DNA is TGTGCCACCCGGGGGGGGCCCTCCTACGAGCAGTACTTC.

The chain is built from TRBV10-3 and TRBJ2-3; TRBD2 aligns across 11 bases. The germline gives CDR1 ENHRY, CDR2 SYGVKD. This CDR3 has 17 amino acids. V trimming: 7 bases; J trimming: 1 base; junction bases outside the gene matches: 10. DNA of the CDR3: TGTGCCATCAACAACCGAATAGCGGGGGGGGGCACAGATACGCAGTATTTT. Encoded protein: CAINNRIAGGGTDTQYF.

The gene calls are TRBV25-1 and TRBJ2-5, with 7 bases matching TRBD1. The CDR3 is made up of 17 amino acids. Per the germline V gene, CDR1 is MGHDK and CDR2 is SYGVNS. With 1 base clipped from V and 2 bases from J, the junction kept 10 bases outside the gene matches. The CDR3 region has the DNA TGTGCCAGCAGTGAATTTCCGGGAAAGGACAGGCAAGAGACCCAGTACTTC. Its protein is CASSEFPGKDRQETQYF. The full variable domain, rest sourced from reference TRBV25-1 and TRBJ2-5, is EADIYQTPRYLVIGTGKKITLECSQTMGHDKMYWYQQDPGMELHLIHYSYGVNSTEKGDLSSESTVSRIRTEHFPLTLESARPSHTSQYLCASSEFPGKDRQETQYFGPGTRLLVL.

V and J are TRBV6-6 and TRBJ1-2; 7 bases are a match to TRBD1. The V gene's germline CDR1 is MNHNY and CDR2 SVGAGI (reference sequence). The length of the CDR3 is 16 residues. V lost 1 base and J lost 4; bases outside the gene matches: 9. For the CDR3, the DNA is TGTGCCAGCAGTTACTTCCGGGACAGCGATTTCTATGGCTACACCTTC. Amino acids: CASSYFRDSDFYGYTF.

This sequence joins TRBV19 and TRBJ2-5, with 9 nucleotides matching TRBD1. The CDR3 has 16 amino acids. The V segment lost 4 bases and the J segment 3 bases; nucleotides outside the gene matches: 9. In germline, CDR1 is LNHDA, CDR2 SQIVND (reference sequence). The CDR3 is CASSRGTGKAEETQYF. DNA of the CDR3: TGTGCCAGTAGTAGGGGGACAGGGAAGGCCGAAGAGACCCAGTACTTC. The whole variable domain, filled in from reference TRBV19 and TRBJ2-5, reads DGGITQSPKYLFRKEGQNVTLSCEQNLNHDAMYWYRQDPGQGLRLIYYSQIVNDFQKGDIAEGYSVSREKKESFPLTVTSAQKNPTAFYLCASSRGTGKAEETQYFGPGTRLLVL.

This chain links TRBV5-6 with TRBJ1-4; D may be TRBD1 (6 bases). V shed 0 bases and J shed 5 bases, with 11 bases lying between them. Germline-derived CDR1 and CDR2 are SGHDT and YYEEEE. There are 15 residues in the CDR3. The CDR3, as DNA: TGTGCCAGCAGCTTGGGGGGGCCGTTAAATGAAAAACTGTTTTTT. Amino acid sequence: CASSLGGPLNEKLFF.

J is TRBJ2-3 and V is TRBV5-5; maybe TRBD2 (7 bases). Germline V gene sequence: CDR1 SGHKS, CDR2 YYEKEE (reference sequence). V was trimmed by 1 base and J by 7 bases, leaving 22 bases between them. The CDR3 length is 17 residues. The CDR3 region is CASSLWRERGGVNTQYF. The CDR3 DNA sequence: TGTGCCAGCAGCTTGTGGCGGGAGAGAGGGGGGGTGAATACGCAGTATTTT.

This rearrangement joins TRBV28 to TRBJ2-3; 7 nucleotides agree with TRBD2. The CDR3 has 14 residues. Germline lookup yields CDR1 MDHEN and CDR2 SYDVKM. The V and J ends lost 5 bases and 0 bases, in that order; junction bases with no gene match: 2. The CDR3 region has the DNA TGTGCCAGCAGTCGCGGGGGAAGCACAGATACGCAGTATTTT. Protein: CASSRGGSTDTQYF.

The CDR3 is CASSRPTGTGGQPQHF. DNA for the CDR3: TGTGCCAGCTCCCGACCCACCGGGACAGGGGGTCAGCCCCAGCATTTT. The gene calls are TRBV18 and TRBJ1-5; 11 nucleotides agree with TRBD1. The CDR3 contains 16 residues. After removal of 6 bases from V and 6 bases from J, the junction contained 10 bases not matched to a gene. From germline, CDR1 is KGHSH and CDR2 LQKENI. The entire variable domain, with the rest obtained from reference TRBV18 and TRBJ1-5, is as follows: NAGVMQNPRHLVRRRGQEARLRCSPMKGHSHVYWYRQLPEEGLKFMVYLQKENIIDESGMPKERFSAEFPKEGPSILRIQQVVRGDSAAYFCASSRPTGTGGQPQHFGDGTRLSIL.